This T cell receptor (beta chain) is from a study of OX40 agonist ivuxolimab in advanced cancers. CDR3 length: 14 amino acids. Trimming cost V 6 bases and J 3 bases, with 14 bases left between them. The germline V gene has CDR1 ENHRY and CDR2 SYGVKD. TCRdb's table, derived via immunoSEQ multiplex PCR, lists solely in-frame clones and lacks some. The data hold 69,000 or so clones, with around 88% observed a single time. The source is an adult with an advanced solid tumor such as melanoma, head and neck, liver or kidney cancer. Sequenced material: CD4+ or CD8+ T cells sorted from blood, taken in a trial of the OX40 agonist ivuxolimab. The chain uses TRBV10-3 and TRBJ1-1; possibly TRBD1 for D (6 bases). As DNA, the CDR3 is TGTGCCATCAGCTCCCGGGGGCGCGACACTGAAGCTTTCTTT. As protein: CAISSRGRDTEAFF.